A single T cell receptor (beta chain) is shown here with its context. No cognate antigen has been identified for it. The sample holds no much larger clone one base away, and base qualities are not on file. Other DNA sequences from this sample encode an identical CDR3 as well. These data originate in a study of cytomegalovirus exposure and HLA in healthy donors (dated by TCRdb to 2015 to 2018). Study-level background: An earlier analysis of 587 of the donors reported under 300 Gb of sequence data and 95 million to 130 million unique TCR beta sequences obtained from around 170 million T cells. Of the 300 to 500 genotyped donors, roughly 76% were placed in the genetic ancestry cluster associated with self-reported Caucasian donors. Typing coverage differed by locus: A, B, C, DRB1 and DQB1 were typed in about 629-630 donors, DQA1 in 522, DPA1 in some 610, and DPB1 in just under 490. Roughly 290 gigabases of sequencing data and around 88 million unique TCR sequences made up an early release that covered nearly 650 HLA-typed donors. Because of strong linkage in the cohort, roughly five DR-DQ haplotypes were treated as single units for association and clustering. The study combined high-throughput TCR immunosequencing, statistical association of individual TCRs with disease status, and machine learning to predict cytomegalovirus infection status. In an earlier analysis of a few hundred of the donors, high-throughput TCR beta sequencing was used to judge whether each TCR beta V gene segment behaved as functional or pseudogenic. The aim of the study was to test whether cataloging public T cell receptors could identify signatures of past pathogen exposure. A later analysis re-examined previously published TCR beta repertoires from more than 600 donors and added high-resolution HLA genotyping to investigate patterns of TCR occurrence. Every discovery cohort repertoire had been produced on one sequencing platform. Rather than using new phenotypic data, the later analysis identified candidate immune exposures from TCR beta sequences and from how often those sequences occurred across donors. Donor age, sex, ethnicity and CMV serostatus were collected together with the repertoire data. Among roughly 370 genotyped donors of the cohort, an average of approximately 240,000 unique TCR beta nucleotide sequences were sequenced per donor, roughly a sixth of them non-productive. Besides the first cohort of roughly 660 subjects, a separate validation cohort made up of roughly 120 different subjects was used. A later genetic analysis used genome-wide SNP genotypes for about 60% of the roughly 700 donors, treating that subset as a discovery cohort. Using immunosequencing, the study profiled T cell repertoires from about 620 subjects and related those repertoires to cytomegalovirus serostatus. HLA typing covered class I and class II loci at four-digit resolution.

What the research found in general, with its limitations: The authors suggested that the approach could potentially be extended to other disease states and immunological phenotypes. A further reported finding was that TCR beta sequences accurately predicted the HLA-A and HLA-B alleles for most subjects in the first cohort. In a later genetic analysis, fewer N-insertions in productive TCRs were reported among donors in an Asian-associated ancestry cluster than the approximately 670-donor mean. A later analysis found that TCR association rates varied across HLA loci, with DRB1 alleles showing the most associated TCRs and HLA-C alleles the fewest. In both the original and validation cohorts, the classifier was reported to diagnose cytomegalovirus status with high specificity and sensitivity. A later analysis reported that several top co-occurrence clusters appeared linked to parvovirus B19, influenza, CMV and Epstein-Barr virus. In a later analysis, most CMV-associated TCR beta chains were found to appear HLA-restricted, with HLA associations seemingly driven largely by CMV exposure. The study listed 150 to 200 TCR beta chains as associated with cytomegalovirus. A few of the identified cytomegalovirus-associated TCR beta chains were confirmed in vitro to be specific for cytomegalovirus antigens. Most TCR sequences were observed very rarely across donors, whereas some public TCRs were present in many individuals. CMV serostatus was the only immune exposure information available for the cohort. Sequencing depth was assumed to be roughly uniform across donors in the presence/absence analyses, though that assumption may not hold. A cluster of highly shared sequence variants was judged likely to represent a technical artifact of the sequencing pipeline. Because HLA typing was unavailable for some donors at each locus, only the typed subset was used in association tests. Because counts were too low, roughly 16 rarely observed V segments, including chromosome 9 orphons, were excluded from the earlier analysis of roughly 580 of the donors. An association between a missense DCLRE1C variant and V-gene and J-gene trimming of TCR beta chains was found in a later genetic analysis and replicated in an independent cohort. At a false discovery rate of 0.05, a later analysis linked 16,951 TCR beta sequences to specific HLA alleles. Because the 87-base-pair reads could not distinguish some IMGT-functional V segments, including TRBV6-2 and TRBV6-3, those segments were excluded. Linkage disequilibrium might explain the correlated functional status among segregating V segments, but an unknown experimental factor could not be excluded. Only TCR beta chains were sequenced in this cohort, and the absence of alpha or paired-chain data limited detectable features. Strong co-occurrence of HLA alleles, especially DR and DQ, made assigning TCR associations to individual alleles difficult. In a later analysis, HLA-associated TCR beta chains showed more clonal expansion and lower generation probabilities than non-associated chains that were equally common. An earlier analysis of several hundred of the donors showed that most TCR beta V segments appeared in productive rearrangements either about 87% or about 30% of the time, which broadly matched IMGT annotations.

In total, more than 500 healthy bone marrow donors made up the cohort. At the time of sampling, every cohort member was nominally healthy, though immune exposures that went unrecorded were likely present. The donor was CMV seropositive and belonged to the group of over 250 seropositive cohort members. A peripheral blood sample was collected from each donor, and TCR beta sequencing was performed on peripheral blood mononuclear cells. The Qiagen DNeasy Blood Extraction Kit was used to extract genomic DNA from the blood cell samples. The library was prepared using the immunoSEQ multiplex PCR assay. For the multiplex PCR, a mixture combining 60 forward primers for TCR Vbeta segments and 13 reverse primers for TCR Jbeta segments was used. The CDR3 region of rearranged TCR beta genes was amplified from genomic DNA with a multiplex PCR assay. Amplified TCR beta libraries were sequenced as 87-base-pair reads on the Illumina HiSeq System. The paper's data handling went like this. In a later analysis, some 80 million unique TCR beta chains were counted across the 500 to 850 repertoires, and around 11 million of these chains were shared by at least two donors. A nearest-neighbor algorithm error-corrected the raw reads and collapsed the reads into unique sequences, merging closely related sequences to remove PCR and sequencing errors. Alignment of CDR3 sequences to IMGT reference sequences was used to assign V, D and J gene segments. For a sequence to be retained, at least a six-nucleotide match to both a V gene segment and a J gene segment was required. Rearrangements were called productive when the CDR3 lacked stop codons and stayed in frame with V and J; all others were non-productive. CDR3 was defined according to IMGT convention as the region running from the second conserved V-encoded cysteine to the conserved J-encoded phenylalanine. The earlier analysis of about 610 of the donors excluded sequences that lacked an unambiguous match to a single V gene segment. In an earlier analysis of 450 to 750 of the donors, a V segment was called functional when productive rearrangements were above 56.7%, and segregating when the standard deviation between donors exceeded 5%. A statistical classification framework was developed to diagnose cytomegalovirus status using the catalog of TCR beta chain sequences. A later analysis assigned V and J genes by comparing TCR nucleotide sequences with IMGT/GENE-DB human TR gene sequences. A later analysis assigned CDR3 sequences and most-parsimonious VDJ recombination scenarios with the TCRdist pipeline. In a later analysis, every TCR beta chain was defined by the combination of its CDR3 amino acid sequence and its V-gene family, and reads without a unique V-gene family were dropped. To address suspected cross-contamination and a sequencing artifact, a later analysis removed several hundred highly shared, low-generation-probability nucleotide sequences. In a later analysis, a clonal expansion index was calculated for each public chain from normalized within-repertoire ranks of inferred template counts. Generation probabilities in a later analysis came from a VDJ recombination model fitted to out-of-frame rearrangements, and those results were checked against IGoR. A later analysis scored TCR-TCR, TCR-HLA and TCR-CMV co-occurrence with hypergeometric tests, applying a repertoire-size bias correction to TCR pairs. In a later analysis, false discovery rates were estimated by permuting HLA or CMV assignments 20 times. A later analysis grouped co-occurring TCRs with DBSCAN, adding TCRdist sequence similarity when clustering within HLA-allele-positive subsets. Repertoires with fewer than 30,000 or more than 120,000 public chains were left out of co-occurrence clustering, as were four to six repertoires with anomalous nucleotide sharing. TCRdb stores this immuneACCESS table with in-frame sequences only. Part of the clones is absent; in the studies checked, under half of the shortfall reflects unresolved V genes, and no reason is known for the rest. V and J calls and clone size are as listed in that table; D and trimming were resolved from the DNA. The sample yields some 130,000 clones; 80% were counted once. The ten largest clones take up 1% to 1.5% of the sample.

Spanning cysteine to phenylalanine, the CDR3 consists of 15 amino acids. CDR3 DNA only is kept here, 45 bases in frame from base 1. V is reduced by 4 bases and J by 5 bases, leaving a spacing of 20 bases between them. CDR1 and CDR2 were assigned from the germline V gene (reference sequence) as GTSNPN and SVGIG. Source material: PBMCs. This chain joins TRBV30 to TRBJ2-5, and possibly TRBD1, on 5 matching bases. The receptor comes from a male donor in good health and CMV-seropositive. The nucleotides read TGTGCCTGGACCACCACGATAGGGGTCGGGGAGACCCAGTACTTC. Its translation reads: CAWTTTIGVGETQYF.